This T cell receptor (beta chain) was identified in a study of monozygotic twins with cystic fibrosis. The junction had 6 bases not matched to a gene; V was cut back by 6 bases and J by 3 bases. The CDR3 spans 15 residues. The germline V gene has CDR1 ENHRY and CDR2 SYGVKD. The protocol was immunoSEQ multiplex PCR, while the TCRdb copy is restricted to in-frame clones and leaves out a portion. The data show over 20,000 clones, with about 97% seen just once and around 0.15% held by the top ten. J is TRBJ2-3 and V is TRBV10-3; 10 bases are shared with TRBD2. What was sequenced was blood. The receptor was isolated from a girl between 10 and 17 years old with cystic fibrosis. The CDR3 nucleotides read TGTGCCATCAGCCTCCGAGCGGGAGGGACAGATACGCAGTATTTT. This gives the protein CAISLRAGGTDTQYF.